Listed here are 25 T cell receptor beta chains from one sample, sequenced in a study of cytomegalovirus exposure and HLA in healthy donors. Vbeta (60) and Jbeta (13) primers were used in the PCR. This table comes from immunoSEQ multiplex PCR, and its TCRdb copy is limited to in-frame clones, with some not included. The sample lists approximately 190,000 clones, around 88% occurring once. The sample was PBMCs. The source of these receptors is a middle-aged man in good health and CMV-seropositive.

This clone has just one count. CDR3 region: CASSRSSGTGSHEQYF. For the CDR3, the DNA is TGTGCCAGCAGCCGAAGCTCCGGGACAGGGTCCCACGAGCAGTACTTC. The gene calls are TRBV11-3 and TRBJ2-7; 9 bases map to TRBD1. The CDR3 has 16 amino acids. J was trimmed by 5 bases and V by 5 bases; bases with no gene match: 13. The germline V gene encodes CDR1 SGHNT and CDR2 YENEEA.

V gene TRBV9 combines with J gene TRBJ2-7, with TRBD1 as a possible D gene (5 bases). The CDR3 is 13 amino acids. V was cut by 3 bases and J by 5 bases, with 12 bases left in between. Germline CDR1 SGDLS, CDR2 YYNGEE. The CDR3 loop is CASSGQISNEQYF. In DNA, the CDR3 is TGTGCCAGCAGCGGACAGATTAGTAACGAGCAGTACTTC.

The rearrangement links TRBV10-3 to TRBJ2-7; TRBD2 aligns across 15 bases. V dropped 7 bases and J dropped 6; count of bases not matched to a gene: 4. The CDR3 has 14 residues. CDR1 and CDR2 (germline): ENHRY, SYGVKD. The CDR3 spells CAINPGLAGGEQYF. The CDR3 DNA is TGTGCCATCAATCCGGGACTAGCGGGAGGCGAGCAGTACTTC.

The DNA of the CDR3 is TGCGCCAGCAGTGTGACTAGCGGGAGAAATGAGCAGTTCTTC. It translates to CASSVTSGRNEQFF. This chain connects TRBV5-1 to TRBJ2-1; 12 positions agree with TRBD2. Germline lookup yields CDR1 SGHRS and CDR2 YFSETQ. V lost 5 bases and J lost 7; bases outside the gene matches: 4. CDR3 length: 14 amino acids.

The chain carries TRBV9 and TRBJ2-7; 10 nucleotides line up with TRBD2. CDR3 length: 18 residues. Germline V lookup: CDR1 SGDLS, CDR2 YYNGEE. Germline trimming cut 7 bases from V and 2 bases from J; bases unmatched to any gene: 18. The CDR3 reads CASSTGPASGRRPYEQYF. Written as DNA, the CDR3 is TGTGCCAGCTCGACCGGCCCGGCTAGCGGGAGACGGCCCTACGAGCAGTACTTC.

The V and J genes are TRBV19 and TRBJ2-1; a weak D match, TRBD1 (6 bases). The germline CDR1 and CDR2 sequences are LNHDA and SQIVND (reference sequence). Trimming took 4 bases from V and 0 from J, leaving 13 bases between them. The CDR3 consists of 16 residues. CDR3 sequence (DNA): TGTGCCAGTAGTAAGTGGGGGCCCAGCTCCTACAATGAGCAGTTCTTC. Its protein product is CASSKWGPSSYNEQFF.

The chain employs TRBV29-1 and TRBJ2-5, with 9 bases aligning to TRBD2. Losses at the gene ends were 5 bases for V and 3 bases for J; bases not matched to a gene: 1. The length of the CDR3 is 12 residues. Germline assignment: CDR1 SQVTM and CDR2 ANQGSEA. CDR3 sequence (DNA): TGCAGCGTTATAGCGGGAGAAGAGACCCAGTACTTC. Translating gives CSVIAGEETQYF.

The chain carries TRBV5-6 and TRBJ1-5; 10 bases are shared with TRBD1. The V gene end was trimmed by 2 bases and the J gene end by 2 bases; junction bases not matched to a gene: 4. Germline V lookup: CDR1 SGHDT, CDR2 YYEEEE. The CDR3 is 16 residues long. CDR3 in amino acids: CASSLWDRGGNQPQHF. The CDR3 coding sequence is TGTGCCAGCAGCTTATGGGACAGGGGCGGCAATCAGCCCCAGCATTTT.

The V call is TRBV18, the J call TRBJ1-2; D unclear. Germline V lookup: CDR1 KGHSH, CDR2 LQKENI. CDR3 length: 15 residues. V dropped 2 bases and J dropped 4 bases, with 14 bases sitting between them. DNA of the CDR3: TGTGCCAGCTCACCAGAGAGGCAGCGGGGCTATGGCTACACCTTC. Protein sequence: CASSPERQRGYGYTF.

The chain recombines TRBV2 with TRBJ1-5; 7 bases agree with TRBD1. Germline V gene sequence: CDR1 SNHLY, CDR2 FYNNEI. This CDR3 has 15 residues. The junction had 1 base not matched to a gene; V was cut back by 1 base and J by 1 base. The CDR3 bases are TGTGCCAGCAGTGAAGGGACAGGCAGCAATCAGCCCCAGCATTTT. It yields the protein CASSEGTGSNQPQHF.

The rearrangement uses TRBV19 and TRBJ1-4; 7 positions agree with TRBD1. After removal of 3 bases from V and 5 bases from J, the junction contained 6 bases not matched to a gene. CDR1 and CDR2 (germline): LNHDA, SQIVND (reference sequence). This CDR3 region has 15 residues. The CDR3 sequence: CASSMVAGGNEKLFF. The CDR3 DNA reads as TGTGCCAGTAGTATGGTAGCAGGGGGGAATGAAAAACTGTTTTTT. Full variable domain (missing parts from reference TRBV19 and TRBJ1-4): DGGITQSPKYLFRKEGQNVTLSCEQNLNHDAMYWYRQDPGQGLRLIYYSQIVNDFQKGDIAEGYSVSREKKESFPLTVTSAQKNPTAFYLCASSMVAGGNEKLFFGSGTQLSVL.

The chain employs TRBV15 and TRBJ2-7; perhaps TRBD1 as D (6 bases). The CDR3 is 16 residues long. The germline gives CDR1 LNHNV, CDR2 YYDKDF (reference sequence). With 5 bases removed from V and 1 base from J, the gap between germline ends came to 18 bases. The CDR3: CATSGLTGSASYEQYF. The DNA for the CDR3 is TGTGCCACCAGCGGACTTACAGGGAGCGCATCCTACGAGCAGTACTTC.

This rearrangement joins TRBV19 to TRBJ1-2, with D possibly TRBD1 on 6 matching bases. V was trimmed by 3 bases and J by 0 bases, leaving 11 bases between them. Germline loops: CDR1 LNHDA, CDR2 SQIVND (reference sequence). The CDR3 totals 15 residues. DNA of the CDR3: TGTGCCAGTAGTATCCGACAGGTGGCTAACTATGGCTACACCTTC. This gives the protein CASSIRQVANYGYTF.

The chain carries TRBV5-1 and TRBJ2-3; the D is unclear. CDR1 is SGHRS and CDR2 is YFSETQ in the germline V gene. V lost 1 base and J lost 6, with 12 bases in between. The CDR3 is 14 residues long. The CDR3 DNA reads TGCGCCAGCAGCTTGCTCTCTCGGGTGGATACGCAGTATTTT. It is translated as CASSLLSRVDTQYF.

The gene calls are TRBV4-2 and TRBJ1-5; D may be TRBD1 (5 bases). The germline V gene has CDR1 LGHNA and CDR2 YNFKEQ. V was shortened by 3 bases and J by 1 base, with 10 bases between the two germline ends. The CDR3 is made up of 15 amino acids. The CDR3 bases are TGTGCCAGCAGCCAGGGCAGGGTGAGCAATCAGCCCCAGCATTTT. Protein sequence: CASSQGRVSNQPQHF.

The gene calls are TRBV13 and TRBJ2-3; the match to TRBD2 covers 13 bases. This CDR3 has 18 residues. The V gene end was trimmed by 4 bases and the J gene end by 3 bases; junction bases not matched to a gene: 10. Per germline, CDR1 PRHDT and CDR2 FYEKMQ (reference sequence). The CDR3 region has the DNA TGTGCCAGCAGCTCCGCACCCGGACTAGCGGGAGAGACAGATACGCAGTATTTT. This codes for CASSSAPGLAGETDTQYF.

The chain employs TRBV5-4 and TRBJ2-1; 9 bases fit TRBD2. The CDR3 loop spans 15 amino acids. Unmatched junction bases numbered 6, after V lost 4 bases and J lost 4 bases. Germline CDR1 reads SGHNT; CDR2 reads YYREEE (reference sequence). The CDR3 is CASSRGLAGYNEQFF. CDR3 in DNA: TGTGCCAGCAGCCGGGGACTAGCCGGGTACAATGAGCAGTTCTTC.

The J gene is TRBJ2-3, the V gene TRBV5-1, with 9 bases identical to TRBD2. Trimming removed 4 bases from V and 2 bases from J; junction bases left unmatched: 8. Germline CDR1 and CDR2: SGHRS and YFSETQ. This CDR3 region has 16 residues. The CDR3 nucleotides are TGCGCCAGCAGCCCCGTTGCGGGAGGGGTCACAGATACGCAGTATTTT. Its protein product is CASSPVAGGVTDTQYF.

The chain recombines TRBV30 with TRBJ2-3; D is perhaps TRBD2 (6 bases). The V gene lost 2 bases and the J gene lost 2 bases, with 14 bases spanning the gap. Germline loops: CDR1 GTSNPN, CDR2 SVGIG (reference sequence). The CDR3 consists of 15 residues. The CDR3 sequence is CAWSSGLQFTDTQYF. The CDR3 coding sequence is TGTGCCTGGAGTTCGGGACTGCAGTTCACAGATACGCAGTATTTT.

Only a few counts were recorded for this clone. The chain has TRBV6-6 and TRBJ1-1; 10 bases agree with TRBD1. With 8 bases clipped from V and 1 base from J, the junction kept 10 bases outside the gene matches. Per the germline V gene, CDR1 is MNHNY and CDR2 is SVGAGI (reference sequence). There are 16 residues in the CDR3. The CDR3 spells CASSPGTGVGNTEAFF. DNA of the CDR3: TGTGCCAGCTCCCCCGGGACAGGGGTTGGGAACACTGAAGCTTTCTTT.

The chain joins TRBV9 to TRBJ1-2; possibly TRBD1 for D (5 bases). The CDR3 has 15 amino acids. Looked up from germline, CDR1 is SGDLS and CDR2 is YYNGEE. The ends were cut back, 3 bases at V and 0 bases at J, with 12 bases in the middle. The CDR3 is CASSAGFSTNYGYTF. In DNA form, the CDR3 reads TGTGCCAGCAGCGCAGGGTTCTCTACTAACTATGGCTACACCTTC. The full variable domain, with the rest looked up from reference TRBV9 and TRBJ1-2, is DSGVTQTPKHLITATGQRVTLRCSPRSGDLSVYWYQQSLDQGLQFLIQYYNGEERAKGNILERFSAQQFPDLHSELNLSSLELGDSALYFCASSAGFSTNYGYTFGSGTRLTVV.

The genes are TRBV9 and TRBJ1-2; no reliable D call. The CDR3 is 14 amino acids. V gave up 3 bases and J gave up 8 bases, with 17 bases separating them. Germline V lookup: CDR1 SGDLS, CDR2 YYNGEE. The DNA for the CDR3 is TGTGCCAGCAGCGAAAACTATCCGGTTTTGGGCTACACCTTC. This gives the protein CASSENYPVLGYTF.

V and J are TRBV28 and TRBJ2-3; tentatively, D is TRBD1 (6 bases). CDR3 length: 14 amino acids. The ends were cut back, 11 bases at V and 0 bases at J, with 15 bases in the middle. The germline CDR1 and CDR2 sequences are MDHEN and SYDVKM. The CDR3 sequence: CASTDSRSTDTQYF. CDR3 in DNA: TGTGCCTCCACGGACAGCCGCAGCACAGATACGCAGTATTTT.

This chain links TRBV30 with TRBJ2-7, with D perhaps matching TRBD1 (6 bases). V dropped 3 bases and J dropped 3 bases, with 9 bases sitting between them. This CDR3 has 12 residues. The germline CDR1 and CDR2 sequences are GTSNPN and SVGIG (reference sequence). The CDR3 DNA is TGTGCCTGGAGCAGGGGAGTCTACGAGCAGTACTTC. As protein: CAWSRGVYEQYF.

This sequence joins TRBV7-3 and TRBJ2-1; unclear D gene. V was cut by 5 bases and J by 6 bases, with 11 bases left in between. CDR3 length equals 13 residues. Germline CDR1 and CDR2: SGHTA and FQGTGA. The CDR3, as DNA: TGTGCCAGCAGCCCCCTAGGTAGCAATGAGCAGTTCTTC. This codes for CASSPLGSNEQFF.